Shown below are 3 T cell receptor beta chains from a single sample sequenced in a study of human T cells and chemical hapten exposure. Time point defined: pre-sensitization, week 0. Treatment defined: therapeutic diphenylcyclopropenone sensitization with weekly scalp DPC. TCRdb reanalysed the RACE reads using MiXCR and keeps one entry per CDR3 protein. Of roughly 40,000 distinct CDR3 sequences in the sample, 8% to 11% were seen once. This specimen was whole blood, taken in connection with sensitization to the hapten diphenylcyclopropenone (DPC). The receptors stem from a man in his thirties or forties with alopecia areata. Some clones in this sample may be carry-over from other donors' samples.

The chain is built from TRBV29-1 and TRBJ1-5; 8 bases are shared with TRBD1. This CDR3 spans 12 amino acids. Trimming removed 7 bases from V and 7 bases from J; junction bases left unmatched: 6. The germline gives CDR1 SQVTM, CDR2 ANQGSEA. The CDR3 bases are TGCAGCGCCCGACAGGGGACACAGCCCCAGCATTTT. Protein: CSARQGTQPQHF.

V and J are TRBV28 and TRBJ1-1; D possibly corresponds to TRBD1 (5 bases). This CDR3 contains 13 residues. The V gene's germline CDR1 is MDHEN and CDR2 SYDVKM. The V and J ends lost 6 bases and 11 bases respectively, with 19 bases between them. This CDR3 is CASRYRDLEGAFF. In DNA form, the CDR3 reads TGTGCCAGCAGATACCGGGACCTTGAGGGGGCTTTCTTT.

V gene TRBV20-1 combines with J gene TRBJ2-1; tentatively, D is TRBD2 (6 bases). This CDR3 is built from 16 residues. Trimming cost V 0 bases and J 7 bases, with 19 bases left between them. Germline-derived CDR1 and CDR2 are DFQATT and SNEGSKA (reference sequence). The CDR3 nucleotides read TGCAGTGCTAGAGATCTGGGTGTGGGACTCAATAATGAGCAGTTCTTC. Its translation is CSARDLGVGLNNEQFF.